The 21 T cell receptor beta chains given below trace back to one sample, sequenced in a study of blood T cell repertoires in COVID-19. TCRdb keeps only in-frame clones here, not all; method: immunoSEQ multiplex PCR. The sample records around 190,000 clones, 70% to 90% being singletons. The sequencing sample was made of peripheral blood. These receptor sequences come from a man in his fifties or sixties with COVID-19, enrolled during active disease.

This clone was counted once. This sample also contains other DNA sequences that code for the same CDR3. V gene TRBV2 combines with J gene TRBJ1-5, with a possible D match to TRBD1 (5 bases). This CDR3 spans 14 amino acids. Trimming removed 2 bases from V and 5 bases from J, with 10 bases in between. From germline, CDR1 is SNHLY and CDR2 FYNNEI. CDR3 in DNA: TGTGCCAGCAGTGAACTCGGAGGGGATCAGCCCCAGCATTTT. Protein: CASSELGGDQPQHF.

Points on this clone: Additional DNA sequences in this sample encode the identical CDR3. The chain carries TRBV5-1 and TRBJ2-1; 7 nucleotides line up with TRBD1. J gave up 0 bases and V 0 bases, and 0 bases lay outside the gene matches. CDR3 length: 15 amino acids. Germline CDR1 SGHRS, CDR2 YFSETQ. The CDR3 nucleotides read TGCGCCAGCAGCTTGGACAGGGGCTCCTACAATGAGCAGTTCTTC. It is translated as CASSLDRGSYNEQFF.

The chain combines TRBV7-9 with TRBJ1-5; 10 bases match TRBD1. Trimming removed 5 bases from V and 11 bases from J; junction bases left unmatched: 18. The V gene's germline CDR1 is SEHNR and CDR2 FQNEAQ (reference sequence). This CDR3 region has 17 residues. CDR3 nucleotide sequence: TGTGCCAGCAGCAATCACCGGGACAGGGGTTTCCCGGGGACCCAGCATTTT. This encodes CASSNHRDRGFPGTQHF.

The CDR3 sequence: CASSEQGRLAKNIQYF. The CDR3, as DNA: TGCGCCAGCAGTGAGCAGGGTCGACTAGCCAAAAACATTCAGTACTTC. This sequence joins TRBV10-2 and TRBJ2-4, with TRBD1 as a possible D gene (5 bases). Between the trimmed V and J ends, which lost 2 bases and 0 bases, there was a span of 11 bases. In germline, CDR1 is WSHSY, CDR2 SAAADI. This CDR3 region has 16 residues.

The chain recombines TRBV7-3 with TRBJ2-1, with D possibly being TRBD2 (6 bases). Trimming took 0 bases from V and 8 from J, leaving 14 bases between them. Germline CDR1 reads SGHTA; CDR2 reads FQGTGA. The CDR3 is 15 amino acids. CDR3 region: CASSLTGSPGDEQFF. In DNA form, the CDR3 reads TGTGCCAGCAGCTTAACAGGGTCCCCGGGAGATGAGCAGTTCTTC.

The chain has TRBV5-1 and TRBJ1-1, with 8 nucleotides matching TRBD1. Unmatched junction bases numbered 6, after V lost 4 bases and J lost 4 bases. Germline loops: CDR1 SGHRS, CDR2 YFSETQ. The CDR3 runs to 14 residues. The chain's CDR3 is CASSELGQGTEAFF. CDR3 bases: TGCGCCAGCAGCGAACTAGGACAGGGCACTGAAGCTTTCTTT.

This chain connects TRBV6-5 to TRBJ1-2; TRBD1 matches 8 bases. Trimming cost V 6 bases and J 6 bases; bases outside gene matches: 3. This CDR3 spans 12 amino acids. CDR1 is MNHEY, CDR2 SVGAGI, per germline. This chain's CDR3 is CASSRQGNGYTF. The CDR3 bases are TGTGCCAGCAGCCGACAGGGGAATGGCTACACCTTC.

V is TRBV5-1 and J is TRBJ2-5, with TRBD2 as a possible D gene (5 bases). Trimming took 4 bases from V and 2 from J, leaving 12 bases between them. This CDR3 comprises 14 residues. Germline V lookup: CDR1 SGHRS, CDR2 YFSETQ. The CDR3 region has the DNA TGCGCCAGCAGCCTGGGGAGCCCTCAAGAGACCCAGTACTTC. Translated: CASSLGSPQETQYF.

V and J are TRBV5-1 and TRBJ2-7; 8 positions agree with TRBD1. The CDR3 extends over 14 amino acids. Germline-derived CDR1 and CDR2 are SGHRS and YFSETQ. The ends lost 1 base at V and 4 bases at J; junction bases unmatched: 4. CDR3 sequence (DNA): TGCGCCAGCAGCTTGTTCCAGGGGGCTTACGAGCAGTACTTC. It specifies CASSLFQGAYEQYF.

This chain links TRBV29-1 with TRBJ2-5, with 10 positions matching TRBD1. The CDR3 is made up of 15 amino acids. CDR1 is SQVTM and CDR2 is ANQGSEA in the germline V gene. Trimming removed 4 bases from V and 5 bases from J; junction bases left unmatched: 10. This CDR3 reads CSVAGGDRGGETQYF. Here the CDR3 DNA reads TGCAGCGTTGCAGGTGGGGACAGGGGAGGTGAGACCCAGTACTTC.

CDR3 in DNA: TGTGCCAGCAGCTCTGATCTAGCGGGAGAGATCACAGATACGCAGTATTTT. Amino acid sequence: CASSSDLAGEITDTQYF. The rearrangement joins TRBV7-8 to TRBJ2-3, with TRBD2 matching 10 bases. The V and J ends lost 4 bases and 2 bases, in that order; junction bases with no gene match: 9. This CDR3 has 17 residues. Germline V gene lookup returns CDR1 SGHVS and CDR2 FQNEAQ.

In this sample, this clone turned up once. V is TRBV10-2 and J is TRBJ1-5, with D hard to call. This CDR3 has 13 residues. V lost 2 bases and J lost 3, with 5 bases in between. Per the germline V gene, CDR1 is WSHSY and CDR2 is SAAADI. CDR3 nucleotide sequence: TGCGCCAGCAGTGAGGTGGCCAATCAGCCCCAGCATTTT. It codes for CASSEVANQPQHF.

This rearrangement joins TRBV16 to TRBJ1-4, with D possibly being TRBD1 (6 bases). This CDR3 contains 15 residues. Germline V gene sequence: CDR1 KGHSY, CDR2 FQNENV. With 0 bases removed from V and 3 bases from J, the gap between germline ends came to 8 bases. CDR3 sequence reads: CASSQSTGANEKLFF. CDR3 nucleotide sequence: TGTGCCAGCAGCCAATCGACAGGAGCTAATGAAAAACTGTTTTTT.

The chain employs TRBV10-3 and TRBJ2-4; D possibly corresponds to TRBD2 (6 bases). Trimming stripped 0 bases from V and 3 bases from J, with 15 bases between. The length of the CDR3 is 17 residues. In germline, CDR1 is ENHRY, CDR2 SYGVKD. The CDR3 loop is CAISESQEGPRKNIQYF. Here the CDR3 DNA reads TGTGCCATCAGTGAGTCCCAGGAGGGACCTCGCAAAAACATTCAGTACTTC.

This chain joins TRBV7-2 and TRBJ1-1; D is ambiguous. The CDR3 contains 15 residues. Looked up from germline, CDR1 is SGHTA and CDR2 is FQGNSA. V lost 5 bases, J lost 3 bases, and 16 bases lay in between. CDR3 amino acids: CASSLVPGMDTEAFF. CDR3 in DNA: TGTGCCAGCAGCCTTGTCCCAGGTATGGACACTGAAGCTTTCTTT.

This chain links TRBV27 with TRBJ2-2; 8 bases map to TRBD1. With V trimmed by 6 bases and J by 5 bases, 8 bases remained unmatched. Germline V gene lookup returns CDR1 MNHEY and CDR2 SMNVEV (reference sequence). The CDR3 spans 15 residues. DNA for the CDR3: TGTGCCAGCAGCCGTATCACAGGGGGTACCGGGGAGCTGTTTTTT. Residues: CASSRITGGTGELFF.

As to this clone: At the DNA level, this CDR3 is encoded by other sequences in the same sample as well. The chain uses TRBV7-3 and TRBJ2-3, with TRBD2 identical over 10 bases. Germline assignment: CDR1 SGHTA and CDR2 FQGTGA. The junction had 2 bases not matched to a gene; V was cut back by 5 bases and J by 0 bases. The CDR3 contains 15 residues. CDR3 DNA: TGTGCCAGCAGCCGAGCGGGGGGGAGCACAGATACGCAGTATTTT. Protein: CASSRAGGSTDTQYF. The complete variable domain, with remaining parts taken from reference TRBV7-3 and TRBJ2-3, reads GAGVSQTPSNKVTEKGKYVELRCDPISGHTALYWYRQSLGQGPEFLIYFQGTGAADDSGLPNDRFFAVRPEGSVSTLKIQRTERGDSAVYLCASSRAGGSTDTQYFGPGTRLTVL.

The rearrangement links TRBV6-5 to TRBJ2-1; 11 bases agree with TRBD2. The CDR3 is 15 amino acids. CDR1 and CDR2 (germline): MNHEY, SVGAGI. V shed 8 bases, J shed 2 bases, and the junction held 5 bases outside the gene matches. In nucleotides, the CDR3 is TGTGCCAGCCAAACTAGCGGGGGACCCTACAATGAGCAGTTCTTC. Encoded protein: CASQTSGGPYNEQFF.

V is TRBV4-2 and J is TRBJ2-3; the match to TRBD2 covers 11 bases. The germline V gene has CDR1 LGHNA and CDR2 YNFKEQ. V gave up 1 base and J gave up 1 base; unmatched junction bases: 1. This CDR3 region has 16 residues. This chain's CDR3 is CASSQALAGGTDTQYF. The CDR3 DNA is TGTGCCAGCAGCCAAGCACTAGCGGGGGGCACAGATACGCAGTATTTT.

This chain uses TRBV5-3 with TRBJ2-7; D is perhaps TRBD1 (7 bases). TRBV5-3 is sorted into the ORF group, with uncertain function. There are 16 residues in the CDR3. Trimming stripped 8 bases from V and 0 bases from J, with 21 bases between. For the CDR3, the DNA is TGTGCCAGCACACGGAGGGGACAGTCGAGCTCCTACGAGCAGTACTTC. Protein product: CASTRRGQSSSYEQYF.

The CDR3 sequence is CASRQTTANYYEQYF. The CDR3 region has the DNA TGTGCCAGCAGACAAACGACAGCTAATTACTACGAGCAGTACTTC. The genes are TRBV7-2 and TRBJ2-7, with a possible D match to TRBD1 (5 bases). Germline V lookup: CDR1 SGHTA, CDR2 FQGNSA. This CDR3 comprises 15 residues. V lost 6 bases, J lost 3 bases, and 18 bases lay in between.